A selection of T cell receptor beta chains follows, all from one sample in a study of OX40 agonist ivuxolimab in advanced cancers. TCRdb keeps only in-frame clones here, not all; method: immunoSEQ multiplex PCR. Altogether 77,000 or so clones are present, roughly 90% being singletons, with the ten largest covering roughly 0.37%. Material: CD4+ or CD8+ T cells sorted from blood, obtained in a trial of the OX40 agonist ivuxolimab. Receptors were obtained from an adult with an advanced solid tumor such as melanoma, head and neck, liver or kidney cancer. Both conserved end residues are part of each CDR3. A D gene is named only where the DNA matches it firmly. Clone size is shown for a subset of rows, as once, few, many or a class of expanded clone.

d_call	clone_size	j_call	v_call	cdr3_nt	cdr3_aa
-	-	TRBJ1-5	TRBV28	TGTGCCAGCAGATTCGGAGGGCAGCCCCAGCATTTT	CASRFGGQPQHF
TRBD1	-	TRBJ2-7	TRBV6-1	TGTGCCAGCAGTGAAGCAGGGACAGACCTCTACGAGCAGTACTTC	CASSEAGTDLYEQYF
-	-	TRBJ2-2	TRBV4-3	TGCGCCAGCAGCCGGGCACCGAACACCGGGGAGCTGTTTTTT	CASSRAPNTGELFF
TRBD1	-	TRBJ1-6	TRBV30	TGTGCCTGGAGTGCCTTGAGGACAGGATTAGGTAGTTCACCCCTCCACTTT	CAWSALRTGLGSSPLHF
-	few	TRBJ2-7	TRBV5-1	TGCGCCAGCAGCTGGGTCGGGGGCCCTGGGGTCGAGCAGTACTTC	CASSWVGGPGVEQYF
-	-	TRBJ1-1	TRBV5-1	TGCGCCAGCAGCTCCGCAGGGAACACTGAAGCTTTCTTT	CASSSAGNTEAFF
-	few	TRBJ2-1	TRBV25-1	TGTGCCAGCAGTGATCGGGCCACCTACAATGAGCAGTTCTTC	CASSDRATYNEQFF
TRBD1	-	TRBJ2-6	TRBV19	TGTGCCAGTAATCAGGGGGCTGCTGGGGCCAACGTCCTGACTTTC	CASNQGAAGANVLTF
-	-	TRBJ1-2	TRBV6-5	TGTGCCAGCAGTTACTTGAGAAACTATGGCTACACCTTC	CASSYLRNYGYTF
-	-	TRBJ1-5	TRBV2	TGTGCCAGCAGTGAAACAGGGTTCAATCAGCCCCAGCATTTT	CASSETGFNQPQHF
TRBD1	-	TRBJ1-2	TRBV5-5	TGTGCCAGCAGCTTAGTTGAGGGGGCAGGTGGCTACACCTTC	CASSLVEGAGGYTF
-	-	TRBJ2-2	TRBV4-2	TGTGCCAGCAGCCAGATAGCGGTCCCGAACACCGGGGAGCTGTTTTTT	CASSQIAVPNTGELFF
-	-	TRBJ1-2	TRBV7-2	TGTGCCAGGAGGACGGCTAACTATGGCTACACCTTC	CARRTANYGYTF
-	-	TRBJ1-5	TRBV6-6	TGTGCCAGCAGACTCCGGACACGAAGCAATCAGCCCCAGCATTTT	CASRLRTRSNQPQHF
-	-	TRBJ1-2	TRBV6-5	TGTGCCAGCAGTTACTCGAGGCCAGGTTATGGCTACACCTTC	CASSYSRPGYGYTF
-	-	TRBJ1-5	TRBV7-2	TGTGCCAGCAGCAGGGGAGCTTTAGGGGGGCTGGGTCAGCCCCAGCATTTT	CASSRGALGGLGQPQHF
TRBD1	-	TRBJ2-2	TRBV28	TGTGCCAGCAGTCCCCAGGGGGCGGGTGGGGAGCTGTTTTTT	CASSPQGAGGELFF
TRBD1	-	TRBJ1-5	TRBV25-1	TGTGCCAGCAGCCCTGGACAGGGGATAAAGCCCCAGCATTTT	CASSPGQGIKPQHF
TRBD1	-	TRBJ2-1	TRBV19	TGTGCCAGTAAAAAGACAGGGGGCAGGGGCAATGAGCAGTTCTTC	CASKKTGGRGNEQFF
TRBD1	-	TRBJ1-1	TRBV2	TGTGCCAGCAGTCCTGAGACAGGGGGGGACACTGAAGCTTTCTTT	CASSPETGGDTEAFF
TRBD1	-	TRBJ2-5	TRBV7-9	TGTGCCAGCAGCGTGACAGGGGGCGTAAAGGAGACCCAGTACTTC	CASSVTGGVKETQYF
-	-	TRBJ1-2	TRBV10-3	TGTGCCATCTCCCAAGATAACTATGGCTACACCTTC	CAISQDNYGYTF
-	-	TRBJ1-5	TRBV28	TGTGCCAGCCTGCGCAATCAGCCCCAGCATTTT	CASLRNQPQHF
-	-	TRBJ2-1	TRBV12-1	TGTGCCGTATCCTCCCGGGACATAACCTTAAGCTCCTACAATGAGCAGTTCTTC	CAVSSRDITLSSYNEQFF
TRBD1	-	TRBJ2-7	TRBV6-5	TGTGCCAGCAGGGGACAGGGTGGGTACGAGCAGTACTTC	CASRGQGGYEQYF
TRBD2	-	TRBJ2-2	TRBV2	TGTGCCAGCAGTGCCTCGACTAGCGGGATCGGGGAGCTGTTTTTT	CASSASTSGIGELFF
-	-	TRBJ2-3	TRBV5-1	TGCGCCAGCAGCGGTATTTCGACAGATACGCAGTATTTT	CASSGISTDTQYF
TRBD2	-	TRBJ2-3	TRBV4-1	TGCGCCAGCAGCCAAGAAGAGGCTAGCGGGATGAATACGCAGTATTTT	CASSQEEASGMNTQYF
TRBD1	-	TRBJ2-4	TRBV27	TGTGCCAGCAGGGGACAGGGGAGTGGGGACATTCAGTACTTC	CASRGQGSGDIQYF
-	-	TRBJ1-5	TRBV6-1	TGTGCCAGCTCGGGCGAGGGCAATCAGCCCCAGCATTTT	CASSGEGNQPQHF
-	once	TRBJ1-1	TRBV2	TGTGCCAGCAGCCCGGACAGACTCACTGAAGCTTTCTTT	CASSPDRLTEAFF
TRBD1	-	TRBJ2-7	TRBV7-2	TGTGCCAGCAGCACCGACAGGGACTCCTACGAGCAGTACTTC	CASSTDRDSYEQYF
TRBD2	-	TRBJ2-2	TRBV11-2	TGTGCCAGCGGAGCGGGGGTCAGCGCCGGGGAGCTGTTTTTT	CASGAGVSAGELFF
-	-	TRBJ1-4	TRBV9	TGTGCCAGCAGCCGCGCGGGCCCCTGGACACTTGGGACTAATGAAAAACTGTTTTTT	CASSRAGPWTLGTNEKLFF
-	-	TRBJ2-2	TRBV7-2	TGTGCCAGCAGCTCCACAGGGCCCGGGGAGCTGTTTTTT	CASSSTGPGELFF
-	-	TRBJ2-3	TRBV27	TGTGCCAGCAGCCCACTGGGCGCTAGCACAGATACGCAGTATTTT	CASSPLGASTDTQYF
-	-	TRBJ1-6	TRBV19	TGTGCCAGTAGTTCGAGGACGGCGAGGGATTCACCCCTCCACTTT	CASSSRTARDSPLHF
-	few	TRBJ2-7	TRBV2	TGTGCCAGCACCGTCTCCTACGAGCAGTACTTC	CASTVSYEQYF
-	-	TRBJ2-7	TRBV7-2	TGTGCCAGCAGCCCCGCCTACGAGCAGTACTTC	CASSPAYEQYF
-	few	TRBJ2-7	TRBV7-2	TGTGCCAGCAGCTTAGTAGCGGACACCTACGAGCAGTACTTC	CASSLVADTYEQYF
TRBD1	-	TRBJ1-2	TRBV2	TGTGCCAGCAGGGACGGGACAGAGTATGGCTACACCTTC	CASRDGTEYGYTF
TRBD2	-	TRBJ2-5	TRBV5-6	TGTGCCAGCAGCGTGGGACTAGCGGGACAAGAGACCCAGTACTTC	CASSVGLAGQETQYF